Following are 18 T cell receptor beta chains from one sample sequenced in a study of identical twins. TCRdb fed the 5' RACE reads into MiXCR, producing one record per CDR3 protein. The table has hundreds of thousands of distinct CDR3 sequences, 9% to 15% seen once. These data also featured in a second study, about yellow fever vaccine responses in identical twins.

The sequenced sample was CD8+ T cells sorted from blood. The receptors originated from a woman younger than 35 in good health.

This chain connects TRBV15 to TRBJ2-5; 7 bases map to TRBD2. CDR1 and CDR2 from the germline V gene are LNHNV and YYDKDF (reference sequence). V gave up 1 base and J gave up 2 bases; unmatched junction bases: 7. The CDR3 consists of 16 residues. Here the CDR3 DNA reads TGTGCCACCAGCAGAGCGCGGGGGATGGGTCAAGAGACCCAGTACTTC. It codes for CATSRARGMGQETQYF.

The rearrangement links TRBV5-1 to TRBJ2-4; no reliable D call. This CDR3 has 17 amino acids. V lost 0 bases, J lost 4 bases, and 17 bases lay in between. Germline CDR1 and CDR2: SGHRS and YFSETQ. CDR3: CASSLASVDPRKNIQYF. Here the CDR3 DNA reads TGCGCCAGCAGCTTGGCCTCGGTCGACCCGAGGAAAAACATTCAGTACTTC.

This clonotype was picked up many times. This chain uses TRBV15 with TRBJ2-2, with D unclear. The CDR3 spans 13 residues. Germline V gives CDR1 LNHNV, CDR2 YYDKDF (reference sequence). Between the trimmed V and J ends, which lost 0 bases and 4 bases, there was a span of 3 bases. The DNA of the CDR3 is TGTGCCACCAGCAGAGAGGGCACCGGGGAGCTGTTTTTT. This sequence encodes CATSREGTGELFF.

This clonotype was seen many times. V and J are TRBV3-1 and TRBJ2-7; no clear D. Germline V gene lookup returns CDR1 LGHDT and CDR2 YNNKEL (reference sequence). Trimming left V 0 bases short and J 6 bases short, with 9 bases between. The CDR3 sequence is 13 residues long. DNA of the CDR3: TGTGCCAGCAGCCAAGATTACAGACCCGAGCAGTACTTC. It translates to CASSQDYRPEQYF.

This chain uses TRBV13 with TRBJ2-2, with TRBD1 identical over 7 bases. Germline CDR1 reads PRHDT; CDR2 reads FYEKMQ (reference sequence). V was pared by 0 bases and J by 4 bases, with 8 bases of the junction left unmatched. This CDR3 contains 17 residues. As DNA, the CDR3 is TGTGCCAGCAGCTTAGGCCCTTCGGGACAGTTCACCGGGGAGCTGTTTTTT. It codes for CASSLGPSGQFTGELFF.

The chain recombines TRBV14 with TRBJ2-7; TRBD1 or TRBD2 may be the D gene (5 bases each). The V end lost 8 bases, the J end lost 3 bases, and 17 bases lay between the germline ends. CDR1 and CDR2 from the germline V gene are SGHDN and FVKESK. This CDR3 spans 14 amino acids. CDR3 residues: CASGNRDRNYEQYF. The CDR3 nucleotides read TGTGCCAGCGGAAACCGGGACCGAAACTACGAGCAGTACTTC.

The chain links TRBV9 to TRBJ1-6; 9 bases agree with TRBD1. V was clipped by 3 bases and J by 9 bases; unmatched bases: 10. This CDR3 comprises 16 residues. Germline V gene lookup returns CDR1 SGDLS and CDR2 YYNGEE. The CDR3 DNA follows: TGTGCCAGCAGCGATGGGACAGGGTTAGGGTCTTCACCCCTCCACTTT. Protein product: CASSDGTGLGSSPLHF.

Only a few counts were recorded for this clonotype. This sequence joins TRBV12-3 or TRBV12-4 and TRBJ1-4; no reliable D call. The CDR3 loop spans 16 amino acids. Trimming removed 5 bases from V and 4 bases from J, with 17 bases in between. CDR3 DNA sequence: TGTGCCAGCAGTCCCCGGACCCCACGGGGTAATGAAAAACTGTTTTTT. This encodes CASSPRTPRGNEKLFF.

This clonotype was detected ten times or more. The J gene is TRBJ2-1, the V gene TRBV4-1; possible D gene TRBD2, 5 bases. The V and J ends lost 5 bases and 6 bases respectively, with 14 bases between them. The V gene's germline CDR1 is MGHRA and CDR2 YSYEKL. The CDR3 is 14 amino acids. The CDR3 protein is CASSYSATSNEQFF. The DNA for the CDR3 is TGCGCCAGCAGCTATAGCGCCACGTCCAATGAGCAGTTCTTC.

The chain joins TRBV7-2 to TRBJ2-3; the match to TRBD2 covers 9 bases. Germline values: CDR1 SGHTA, CDR2 FQGNSA. The V gene end was trimmed by 2 bases and the J gene end by 5 bases; junction bases not matched to a gene: 8. The CDR3 has 16 amino acids. DNA of the CDR3: TGTGCCAGCAGCTTAAATAGCGGGAGAATCAAAGATACGCAGTATTTT. This gives the protein CASSLNSGRIKDTQYF.

The chain uses TRBV2 and TRBJ1-2, with D perhaps matching TRBD1 (6 bases). Germline V gene lookup returns CDR1 SNHLY and CDR2 FYNNEI. The CDR3 contains 13 residues. V gave up 7 bases and J gave up 4 bases, with 13 bases separating them. The CDR3 loop is CASTPGQLYGYTF. DNA of the CDR3: TGTGCCAGCACTCCAGGACAGCTCTATGGCTACACCTTC.

This clonotype was seen a few times. One end of the junction varies from germline; a read error may be responsible. The genes are TRBV4-2 and TRBJ2-1, with 7 positions matching TRBD2. Germline loops: CDR1 LGHNA, CDR2 YNFKEQ. The CDR3 contains 15 residues. The CDR3 here is CASSQETSSFNEQFF. For the CDR3, the DNA is TGTGCCAGCAGCCAAGAGACTAGCTCCTTCAATGAGCAGTTCTTC.

The chain uses TRBV2 and TRBJ2-7; possibly TRBD1 for D (5 bases). This CDR3 contains 14 residues. CDR1 and CDR2 from the germline V gene are SNHLY and FYNNEI. With 6 bases removed from V and 4 bases from J, the gap between germline ends came to 16 bases. The CDR3 loop is CASSRTRKGYEQYV. The CDR3 DNA sequence: TGTGCCAGCAGCCGGACAAGGAAGGGATACGAGCAGTACGTC.

This clonotype was recorded many times. The CDR3 carries no conserved terminal phenylalanine or tryptophan, so it likely arises from a read error. It is unclear where the CDR3 begins or ends on the DNA, so no DNA is shown, and the CDR3 is as TCRdb lists it. The chain joins TRBV20-1 to TRBJ2-3; the DNA was not used to check the table's D call, TRBD1. Inclusive of both ends, the CDR3 amounts to 12 amino acids. Germline CDR1 reads DFQATT; CDR2 reads SNEGSKA (reference sequence). The chain's CDR3 is CSARDSDPGTLL.

V usage is TRBV7-9 and J usage is TRBJ2-7, with D tentatively TRBD2 (7 bases). Germline V gives CDR1 SEHNR, CDR2 FQNEAQ (reference sequence). V was shortened by 5 bases and J by 0 bases, with 14 bases between the two germline ends. There are 15 residues in the CDR3. The CDR3, as DNA: TGTGCCAGCAGCGGGGAGGGACAAAACTCCTACGAGCAGTACTTC. Encoded protein: CASSGEGQNSYEQYF.

J is TRBJ1-1 and V is TRBV10-2; TRBD1 matches at 10 bases. Germline-derived CDR1 and CDR2 are WSHSY and SAAADI. After removal of 4 bases from V and 0 bases from J, the junction contained 11 bases not matched to a gene. The CDR3 has 18 amino acids. The CDR3 sequence: CASSGRTGGHAVNTEAFF. Written as DNA, the CDR3 is TGCGCCAGCAGTGGAAGGACAGGGGGGCATGCAGTGAACACTGAAGCTTTCTTT.

The chain employs TRBV25-1 and TRBJ1-1, with 7 bases lining up with TRBD1. The CDR3 length is 16 residues. Germline CDR1 reads MGHDK; CDR2 reads SYGVNS. The V and J ends lost 4 bases and 5 bases, in that order; junction bases with no gene match: 13. The CDR3 loop reads CASSGTQGTASTEAFF. CDR3 in DNA: TGTGCCAGCAGTGGAACCCAGGGGACAGCTAGTACTGAAGCTTTCTTT.

This clonotype showed up just a few times. J is TRBJ1-1 and V is TRBV7-9; TRBD1 matches 8 bases. V trimming: 3 bases; J trimming: 3 bases; junction bases outside the gene matches: 6. CDR1 is SEHNR, CDR2 FQNEAQ, per germline (reference sequence). The CDR3 has 15 residues. The CDR3 nucleotides read TGTGCCAGCAGCTTCAGGGGGCAGGGCGACACTGAAGCTTTCTTT. Translating it yields CASSFRGQGDTEAFF.